A selection of T cell receptor beta chains follows, all from one sample in a study of vaccination and CD4 T cells after COVID-19. These receptors are not linked to any known antigen. TCRdb re-called the PCR reads through MiXCR, storing one row per CDR3 protein. The repertoire holds about 10,000 distinct CDR3 sequences, with roughly a third as singletons. Sequencing was done on a sample of CD4+ T cells from blood, cultured in vitro. The receptors come from a human donor in good health. Each CDR3 is given without its conserved first and last residue. The order of the fields is CDR3 protein, J gene, V gene, CDR3 length.

CDR3aa: ASSLGGASSYEQY; j_gene: TRBJ2-7; v_gene: TRBV2; len: 13
CDR3aa: SVSGRIAGVPGNEQF; j_gene: TRBJ2-1; v_gene: TRBV20-1; len: 15
CDR3aa: ASSRGTLSEETQY; j_gene: TRBJ2-5; v_gene: TRBV21-1; len: 13
CDR3aa: ASSLGAGTSTDTQY; j_gene: TRBJ2-3; v_gene: TRBV7-6; len: 14
CDR3aa: ASTGLAGAGEQY; j_gene: TRBJ2-7; v_gene: TRBV27; len: 12
CDR3aa: ASSAEGGELF; j_gene: TRBJ2-2; v_gene: TRBV28; len: 10
CDR3aa: ASSDQREGIFGQF; j_gene: TRBJ2-1; v_gene: TRBV6-4; len: 13
CDR3aa: ASSPTSGSPYEQY; j_gene: TRBJ2-7; v_gene: TRBV7-7; len: 13
CDR3aa: ASSVSGTGGIHEQY; j_gene: TRBJ2-7; v_gene: TRBV28; len: 14
CDR3aa: ATNAQAREELF; j_gene: TRBJ2-2; v_gene: TRBV19; len: 11
CDR3aa: AISDGTKYEQY; j_gene: TRBJ2-7; v_gene: TRBV10-3; len: 11
CDR3aa: ASSYSTANNEQF; j_gene: TRBJ2-1; v_gene: TRBV6-2/TRBV6-3; len: 12
CDR3aa: SARATQGAERSNYGYT; j_gene: TRBJ1-2; v_gene: TRBV20-1; len: 16
CDR3aa: ASSFTARFWDRGHQGYT; j_gene: TRBJ1-2; v_gene: TRBV27; len: 17
CDR3aa: ASRSSGTFDNEQF; j_gene: TRBJ2-1; v_gene: TRBV7-8; len: 13
CDR3aa: AWSGRQGSTDTQY; j_gene: TRBJ2-3; v_gene: TRBV30; len: 13
CDR3aa: ASRLGPRNTEAF; j_gene: TRBJ1-1; v_gene: TRBV6-1; len: 12